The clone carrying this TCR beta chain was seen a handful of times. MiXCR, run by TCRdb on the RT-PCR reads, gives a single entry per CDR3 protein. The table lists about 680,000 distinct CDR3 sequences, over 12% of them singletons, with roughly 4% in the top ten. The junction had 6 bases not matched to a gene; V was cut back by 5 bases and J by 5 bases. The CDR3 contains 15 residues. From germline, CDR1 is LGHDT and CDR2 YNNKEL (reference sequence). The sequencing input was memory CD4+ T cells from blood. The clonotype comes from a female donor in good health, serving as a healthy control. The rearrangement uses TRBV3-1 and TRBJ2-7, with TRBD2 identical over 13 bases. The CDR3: CASSRTSGSFNEQYF. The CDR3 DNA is TGTGCCAGCAGCAGGACTAGCGGGAGTTTCAACGAGCAGTACTTC.